This paragraph reports one TCR beta chain. The antigen is unknown. These data come from a study of monozygotic twins with inflammatory bowel disease. Each TCR library used about 3,500 ng of total RNA. Through template switching, UMIs that included a 6-nucleotide sample barcode were added. TCRdb reanalyzed the 5' RACE reads and collapses them to one entry per CDR3 protein, without DNA. This sample's table reports more than 300,000 distinct CDR3 sequences. Germline V gives CDR1 MNHEY, CDR2 SVGAGI. The CDR3 sequence is 15 residues long. General study results and limits: On the inverse Simpson index, IBD patients scored lower for TCRbeta diversity than healthy co-twins. In the analysis, different T cell subtypes could not be told apart.

This sequence originates from a human donor with ulcerative colitis or Crohn's disease, or a healthy co-twin of an affected twin (not recorded which). The specimen was blood. The rearrangement uses TRBV6-5 and TRBJ2-5. The CDR3: CASSYSGTGIRTQYF.